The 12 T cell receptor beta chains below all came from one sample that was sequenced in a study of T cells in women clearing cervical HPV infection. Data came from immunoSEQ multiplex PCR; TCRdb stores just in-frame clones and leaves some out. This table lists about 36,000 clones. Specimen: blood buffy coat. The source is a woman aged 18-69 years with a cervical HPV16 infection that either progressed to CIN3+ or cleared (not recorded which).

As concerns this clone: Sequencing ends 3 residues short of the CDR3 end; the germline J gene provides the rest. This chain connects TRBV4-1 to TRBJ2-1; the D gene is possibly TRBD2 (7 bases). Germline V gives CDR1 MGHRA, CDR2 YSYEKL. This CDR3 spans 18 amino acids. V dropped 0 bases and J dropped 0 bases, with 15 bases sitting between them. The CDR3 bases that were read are TGCGCCAGCAGCCAAGATGCGGCGGGGGCCAGCTCCTACAATGAG. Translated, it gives CASSQDAAGASSYNE. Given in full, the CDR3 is CASSQDAAGASSYNEQFF.

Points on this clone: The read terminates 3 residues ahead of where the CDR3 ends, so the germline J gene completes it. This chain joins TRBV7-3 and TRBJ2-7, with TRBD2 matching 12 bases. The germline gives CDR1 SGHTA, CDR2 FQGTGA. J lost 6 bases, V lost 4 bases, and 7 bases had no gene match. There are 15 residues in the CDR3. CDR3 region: CASSSRLAGEGEQYF. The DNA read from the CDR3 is TGTGCCAGCAGCTCCCGACTAGCGGGAGAAGGCGAG. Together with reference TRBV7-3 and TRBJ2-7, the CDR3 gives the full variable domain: GAGVSQTPSNKVTEKGKYVELRCDPISGHTALYWYRQSLGQGPEFLIYFQGTGAADDSGLPNDRFFAVRPEGSVSTLKIQRTERGDSAVYLCASSSRLAGEGEQYFGPGTRLTVT.

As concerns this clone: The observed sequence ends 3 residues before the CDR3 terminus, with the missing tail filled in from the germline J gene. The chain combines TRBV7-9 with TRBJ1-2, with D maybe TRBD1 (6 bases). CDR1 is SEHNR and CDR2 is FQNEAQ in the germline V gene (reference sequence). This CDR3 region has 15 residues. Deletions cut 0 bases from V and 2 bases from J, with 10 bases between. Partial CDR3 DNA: TGTGCCAGCAGCTTAGCTGCGGGACACAACTATGGC. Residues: CASSLAAGHNYG. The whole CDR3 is CASSLAAGHNYGYTF. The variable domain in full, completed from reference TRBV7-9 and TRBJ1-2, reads DTGVSQNPRHKITKRGQNVTFRCDPISEHNRLYWYRQTLGQGPEFLTYFQNEAQLEKSRLLSDRFSAERPKGSFSTLEIQRTEQGDSAMYLCASSLAAGHNYGYTFGSGTRLTVV.

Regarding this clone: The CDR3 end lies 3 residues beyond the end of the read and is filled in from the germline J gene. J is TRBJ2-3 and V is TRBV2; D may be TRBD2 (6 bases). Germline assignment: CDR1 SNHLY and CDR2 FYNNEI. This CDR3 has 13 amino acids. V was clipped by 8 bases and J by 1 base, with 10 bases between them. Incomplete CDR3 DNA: TGTGCCAGCGCCGGCGGGGGCACAGATACG. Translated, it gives CASAGGGTDT. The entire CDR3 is CASAGGGTDTQYF.

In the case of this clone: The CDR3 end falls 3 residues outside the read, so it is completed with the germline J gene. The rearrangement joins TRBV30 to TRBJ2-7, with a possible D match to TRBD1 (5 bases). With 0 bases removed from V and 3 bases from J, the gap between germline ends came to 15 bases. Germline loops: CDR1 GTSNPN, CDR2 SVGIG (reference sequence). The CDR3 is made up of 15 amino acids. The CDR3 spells CAWSVQVRVIYEQYF. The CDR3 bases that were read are TGTGCCTGGAGTGTACAAGTCAGGGTGATCTACGAG.

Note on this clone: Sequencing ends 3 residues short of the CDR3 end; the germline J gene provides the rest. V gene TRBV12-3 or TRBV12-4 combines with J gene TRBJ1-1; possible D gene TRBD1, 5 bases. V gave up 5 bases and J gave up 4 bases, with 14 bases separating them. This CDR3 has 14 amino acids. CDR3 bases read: TGTGCCAGCAGTCCCCGCGGGGGGGGCACTGAA. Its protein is CASSPRGGGTE. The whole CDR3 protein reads CASSPRGGGTEAFF.

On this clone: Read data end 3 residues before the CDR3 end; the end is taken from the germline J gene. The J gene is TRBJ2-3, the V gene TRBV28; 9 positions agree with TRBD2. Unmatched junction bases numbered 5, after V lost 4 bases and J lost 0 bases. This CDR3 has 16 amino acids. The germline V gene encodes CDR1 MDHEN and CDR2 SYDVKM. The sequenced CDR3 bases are TGTGCCAGCAGTTACCCTAGCGGGACTAGCACAGATACG. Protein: CASSYPSGTSTDT. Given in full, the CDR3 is CASSYPSGTSTDTQYF.

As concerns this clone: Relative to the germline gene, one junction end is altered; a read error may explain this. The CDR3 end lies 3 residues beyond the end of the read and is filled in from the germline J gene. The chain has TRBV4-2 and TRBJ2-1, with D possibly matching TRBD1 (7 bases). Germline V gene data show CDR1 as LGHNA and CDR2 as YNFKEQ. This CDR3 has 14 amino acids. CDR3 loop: CASSQEEGANEQFF. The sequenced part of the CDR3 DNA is TGCGCCAGCAGCCAAGAGGAGGGGGCGAATGAG.

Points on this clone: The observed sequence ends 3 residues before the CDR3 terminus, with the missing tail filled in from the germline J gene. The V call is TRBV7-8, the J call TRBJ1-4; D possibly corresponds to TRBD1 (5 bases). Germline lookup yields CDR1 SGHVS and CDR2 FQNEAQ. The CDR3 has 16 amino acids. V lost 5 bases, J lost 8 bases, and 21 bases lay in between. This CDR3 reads CASSKSGRVLKEKLFF. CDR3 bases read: TGTGCCAGCAGCAAGAGTGGCAGGGTCCTAAAGGAAAAA. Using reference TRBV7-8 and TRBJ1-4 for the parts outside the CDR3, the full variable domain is GAGVSQSPRYKVAKRGQDVALRCDPISGHVSLFWYQQALGQGPEFLTYFQNEAQLDKSGLPSDRFFAERPEGSVSTLKIQRTQQEDSAVYLCASSKSGRVLKEKLFFGSGTQLSVL.

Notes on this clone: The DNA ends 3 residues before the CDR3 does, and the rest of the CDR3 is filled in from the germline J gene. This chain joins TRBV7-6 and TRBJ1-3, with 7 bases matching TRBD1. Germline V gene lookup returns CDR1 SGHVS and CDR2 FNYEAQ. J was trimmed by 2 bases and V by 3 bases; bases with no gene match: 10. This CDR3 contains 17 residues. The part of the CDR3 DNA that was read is TGTGCCAGCAGCTTCCCCGGGGAGGGGGCGGCTGGAAACACC. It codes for CASSFPGEGAAGNT. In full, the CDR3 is CASSFPGEGAAGNTIYF.

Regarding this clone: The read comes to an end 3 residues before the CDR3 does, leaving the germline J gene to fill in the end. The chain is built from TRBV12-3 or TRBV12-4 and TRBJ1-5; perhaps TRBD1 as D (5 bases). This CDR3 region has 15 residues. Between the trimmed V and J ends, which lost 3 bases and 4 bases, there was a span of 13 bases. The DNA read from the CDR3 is TGTGCCAGCAGTTTGAGGGGCGTGGGGAATCAGCCC. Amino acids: CASSLRGVGNQP. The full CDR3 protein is CASSLRGVGNQPQHF.

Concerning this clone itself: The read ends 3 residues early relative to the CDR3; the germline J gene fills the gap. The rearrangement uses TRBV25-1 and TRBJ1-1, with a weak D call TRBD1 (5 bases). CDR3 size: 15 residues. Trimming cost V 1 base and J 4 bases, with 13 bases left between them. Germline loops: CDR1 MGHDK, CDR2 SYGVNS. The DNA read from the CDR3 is TGTGCCAGCAGTGAATCGGCAGGGAGGGTCACTGAA. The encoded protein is CASSESAGRVTE. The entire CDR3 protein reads CASSESAGRVTEAFF.